The rows below give T cell receptor beta chains drawn from one sample of a study of shared clonotypes between healthy human individuals. Measured with immunoSEQ multiplex PCR; TCRdb has only the in-frame clones, and not every one. The table lists 2 million to 2.5 million clones, roughly 90% of them singletons, with approximately 0.41% in the top ten. The source material was naive CD4+ T cells from PBMCs. The receptor set was obtained from a man between 18 and 29 years old in good health. Some clones in this sample may be carry-over from other donors' samples. CDR3s leave out the opening cysteine and the closing phenylalanine or tryptophan. Expanded clones are given a class, and other clones once, few, many or no size at all.

ASSLMRQTNEQF,12,NA,TRBJ2-1,TRBV5-1
ASSYVLAGTDTQY,13,NA,TRBJ2-3,TRBV6-6
ASSGTFRLNTEAF,13,few,TRBJ1-1,TRBV5-6
ASSRNFAGELF,11,NA,TRBJ2-2,TRBV7-2
ASSRAGTNTEAF,12,NA,TRBJ1-1,TRBV23-1
ASSLTRDSDNEQF,13,NA,TRBJ2-1,TRBV7-2
ASSLSLNGYEQY,12,NA,TRBJ2-7,TRBV5-1
ASSLASPGTYGYT,13,NA,TRBJ1-2,TRBV7-9
ASSPRDILAGELF,13,NA,TRBJ2-2,TRBV7-9
ASSSGLTNTGELF,13,NA,TRBJ2-2,TRBV9
ASSPGGTGELF,11,NA,TRBJ2-2,TRBV11-1
ASSVEALADYEQY,13,NA,TRBJ2-7,TRBV9
ASSPDPNGNTEAF,13,NA,TRBJ1-1,TRBV9
AWSWRVQTYGYT,12,NA,TRBJ1-2,TRBV30
ASSFVDRGEQY,11,NA,TRBJ2-7,TRBV28
ASSFSIVTGEGYT,13,NA,TRBJ1-2,TRBV5-1
ASSLGGSTPYEQY,13,NA,TRBJ2-7,TRBV5-1
ASSSPSGARDIRTKKLF,17,NA,TRBJ1-4,TRBV28
ASTTGDPTTDTQY,13,once,TRBJ2-3,TRBV5-1
ASSLALLNEQY,11,NA,TRBJ2-7,TRBV7-8
ASSRRAGRNRTYEQY,15,NA,TRBJ2-7,TRBV18
ASGRAGSYNEQF,12,NA,TRBJ2-1,TRBV28
ASLEGPSNQPQH,12,NA,TRBJ1-5,TRBV28
ASSLGQGSDTQY,12,NA,TRBJ2-3,TRBV7-9
ASRGSRTDGDEQF,13,NA,TRBJ2-1,TRBV10-2
ASSNGAEGADTQY,13,NA,TRBJ2-3,TRBV28
ASSLGRTSGNTIY,13,NA,TRBJ1-3,TRBV6-6
ATSPDPGAGYT,11,NA,TRBJ1-2,TRBV15
ASSWTLGAGGYT,12,once,TRBJ1-2,TRBV28
SVGSGGNQETQY,12,NA,TRBJ2-5,TRBV29-1
ASSPPGPATDTQY,13,NA,TRBJ2-3,TRBV5-4
ASSYSRQARHQPQH,14,NA,TRBJ1-5,TRBV6-6
ASSLEGSGKDTQY,13,NA,TRBJ2-3,TRBV5-1
ASSAGQFTGELF,12,NA,TRBJ2-2,TRBV11-1
ASGMRGIGQF,10,NA,TRBJ2-1,TRBV12-5
ASSLGGRGWAETQY,14,once,TRBJ2-5,TRBV28
ASALRQGARDTQY,13,NA,TRBJ2-3,TRBV12-5
ASSSQGPADEQY,12,NA,NA,TRBV10-1
ASSPGLTQETQY,12,NA,TRBJ2-5,TRBV9
SAPSGDTQY,9,NA,TRBJ2-3,TRBV20-1
ASLQGQPYGYT,11,NA,TRBJ1-2,TRBV2
ASSFSTSVNTGELF,14,NA,TRBJ2-2,TRBV7-7
ASSLGSRDTQY,11,NA,TRBJ2-3,TRBV11-3
ACLLGQGTDTQY,12,NA,TRBJ2-3,TRBV30
ASSPTGTHGYT,11,once,TRBJ1-2,TRBV2
ASGRLVRTNGATEAF,15,NA,TRBJ1-1,TRBV5-1
ASRTTGTGGRTEAF,14,NA,TRBJ1-1,TRBV28